One and the same sample provided the 22 T cell receptor beta chains below, sequenced in a study of response to subunit inactivated influenza vaccine. TCRdb redid the calling of the RT-PCR reads with MiXCR, one entry per CDR3 protein. The sample shows fewer than 600,000 distinct CDR3 sequences, approximately 7.7% of them seen only once. This specimen was PBMCs from blood, taken around 2 years after vaccination. All receptors derive from a man between 50 and 75 years old who received an inactivated influenza vaccine.

The J gene is TRBJ2-1, the V gene TRBV18, with D possibly matching TRBD2 (6 bases). Germline values: CDR1 KGHSH, CDR2 LQKENI. This CDR3 comprises 15 residues. Deletions cut 1 base from V and 2 bases from J, with 9 bases between. The CDR3 here is CASSPQLAAYNEQFF. CDR3 in DNA: TGTGCCAGCTCACCACAACTAGCAGCCTACAATGAGCAGTTCTTC.

This clonotype has at least ten counts. This CDR3 is CATSGRGGRVAYEQFF. CDR3 DNA: TGTGCCACCAGTGGGAGGGGCGGGAGGGTTGCCTATGAGCAGTTCTTC. V is TRBV24-1 and J is TRBJ2-1; 9 bases agree with TRBD2. J lost 8 bases, V lost 5 bases, and 12 bases had no gene match. Germline CDR1 KGHDR, CDR2 SFDVKD. This CDR3 comprises 16 residues.

This clonotype was observed many times. The V gene is TRBV7-2, the J gene TRBJ1-5, with 12 bases fitting TRBD1. The CDR3 has 16 amino acids. CDR1 is SGHTA, CDR2 FQGNSA, per germline. The V segment lost 0 bases and the J segment 7 bases; nucleotides outside the gene matches: 4. The CDR3 DNA reads TGTGCCAGCAGCTTAGCGGGACAGGGGGCGCGGCAGCCCCAGCATTTT. The encoded protein is CASSLAGQGARQPQHF.

The V call is TRBV12-3 or TRBV12-4, the J call TRBJ1-5; D is undetermined. Trimming left V 6 bases short and J 5 bases short, with 11 bases between. This CDR3 comprises 13 residues. DNA for the CDR3: TGTGCCAGCAGAGGAGGACGGTATCAGCCCCAGCATTTT. Translated, it gives CASRGGRYQPQHF.

This clonotype was observed a few times. V and J are TRBV20-1 and TRBJ2-7, with TRBD1 identical over 8 bases. This CDR3 is 15 amino acids long. The ends lost 5 bases at V and 2 bases at J; junction bases unmatched: 11. The germline V gene encodes CDR1 DFQATT and CDR2 SNEGSKA (reference sequence). The CDR3 sequence: CSAYDRGKGTYEQYF. For the CDR3, the DNA is TGCAGTGCTTACGACAGGGGAAAGGGGACCTACGAGCAGTACTTC.

This clonotype was detected many times. The rearrangement links TRBV4-3 to TRBJ2-1; 13 bases agree with TRBD2. The CDR3 has 20 residues. Per germline, CDR1 LGHNA and CDR2 YSLEER. V was clipped by 0 bases and J by 2 bases; unmatched bases: 10. The CDR3 here is CASSQESLPGLAGTYNEQFF. DNA of the CDR3: TGCGCCAGCAGCCAAGAGTCCCTCCCGGGACTAGCGGGAACCTACAATGAGCAGTTCTTC.

This clonotype has more than one count but fewer than ten. The rearrangement uses TRBV5-6 and TRBJ2-3; TRBD2 is a possible D gene (6 bases). CDR1 and CDR2 (germline): SGHDT, YYEEEE. This CDR3 is built from 14 residues. V was trimmed by 3 bases and J by 4 bases, leaving 12 bases between them. For the CDR3, the DNA is TGTGCCAGCAGCTCGGGGGAAAGCGCAGATACGCAGTATTTT. Translated, it gives CASSSGESADTQYF.

The chain uses TRBV5-1 and TRBJ1-2; D uncertain. The germline gives CDR1 SGHRS, CDR2 YFSETQ. V was trimmed by 0 bases and J by 2 bases, leaving 8 bases between them. The length of the CDR3 is 14 residues. The CDR3 reads CASSLDPSNYGYTF. For the CDR3, the DNA is TGCGCCAGCAGCTTGGACCCCTCAAACTATGGCTACACCTTC.

This clonotype was observed a few times. The rearrangement joins TRBV11-2 to TRBJ2-7, with TRBD2 matching over 10 bases. This CDR3 spans 15 amino acids. V lost 1 base, J lost 2 bases, and 2 bases stayed unmatched. The germline V gene has CDR1 SGHAT and CDR2 FQNNGV. The CDR3 here is CASSLVLAGAYEQYF. In DNA, the CDR3 is TGTGCCAGCAGCTTAGTCCTAGCGGGAGCCTACGAGCAGTACTTC.

The V call is TRBV20-1, the J call TRBJ2-3; the match to TRBD2 covers 7 bases. Germline CDR1 DFQATT, CDR2 SNEGSKA (reference sequence). This CDR3 has 16 residues. Germline trimming cut 5 bases from V and 1 base from J; bases unmatched to any gene: 12. CDR3 in amino acids: CSARDRAGSGTDTQYF. The CDR3 coding sequence is TGCAGTGCTCGTGACAGAGCGGGATCAGGCACAGATACGCAGTATTTT.

In this sample, this clonotype turned up many times. The CDR3 region is CASSLAFGTSAYNEQFF. The CDR3 coding sequence is TGCGCCAGCAGCTTGGCCTTTGGGACTAGCGCGTACAATGAGCAGTTCTTC. The chain is built from TRBV5-1 and TRBJ2-1; 10 bases align to TRBD2. The CDR3 runs 17 residues. Germline CDR1 SGHRS, CDR2 YFSETQ. With 0 bases clipped from V and 4 bases from J, the junction kept 7 bases outside the gene matches.

In its sample, this clonotype was seen once. The chain combines TRBV7-2 with TRBJ2-7; tentative D call: TRBD1 (6 bases). V shed 4 bases and J shed 0 bases, with 10 bases lying between them. CDR3 length: 14 residues. The V gene's germline CDR1 is SGHTA and CDR2 FQGNSA. The CDR3 sequence is CASSSGQHSYEQYF. The CDR3 DNA sequence: TGTGCCAGCAGCTCAGGACAGCACTCCTACGAGCAGTACTTC.

This clonotype was seen a few times. The chain is built from TRBV5-1 and TRBJ2-4; D is undetermined. Per germline, CDR1 SGHRS and CDR2 YFSETQ. The CDR3 totals 16 residues. V was pared by 0 bases and J by 1 base, with 11 bases between. CDR3 sequence (DNA): TGCGCCAGCAGCTTGGGTACGGGTTCTGCCAAAAACATTCAGTACTTC. It yields the protein CASSLGTGSAKNIQYF.

The J gene is TRBJ2-6, the V gene TRBV5-1; 9 bases are a match to TRBD1. The V gene end was trimmed by 1 base and the J gene end by 2 bases; junction bases not matched to a gene: 1. This CDR3 comprises 16 residues. CDR1 and CDR2 from the germline V gene are SGHRS and YFSETQ. The CDR3 sequence is CASSLTGGAGANVLTF. The CDR3 nucleotides read TGCGCCAGCAGCTTGACAGGGGGCGCTGGGGCCAACGTCCTGACTTTC.

This clonotype was recorded many times. The chain carries TRBV9 and TRBJ2-2; 10 nucleotides match TRBD1. Germline V gene sequence: CDR1 SGDLS, CDR2 YYNGEE. The J segment lost 4 bases and the V segment lost 6 bases, leaving 9 bases of the junction unmatched. This CDR3 is 16 amino acids long. Here the CDR3 DNA reads TGTGCCAGCACGCGGACAGGGGGAAGAACCACCGGGGAGCTGTTTTTT. The encoded protein is CASTRTGGRTTGELFF.

The chain couples TRBV23-1 to TRBJ2-7; D is undetermined. TRBV23-1 is designated an ORF whose function remains uncertain. This CDR3 comprises 14 residues. V was clipped by 6 bases and J by 0 bases, with 12 bases between them. The CDR3 nucleotides read TGCGCCAGCAGCCGGAGTCCAGGCTCCTACGAGCAGTACTTC. It codes for CASSRSPGSYEQYF.

The sample holds a few counts of this clonotype. The rearrangement uses TRBV11-2 and TRBJ2-4; possibly TRBD1 for D (6 bases). Germline CDR1 and CDR2: SGHAT and FQNNGV. The CDR3 has 15 amino acids. V lost 4 bases to trimming and J lost 6 bases, with 16 bases between them. The CDR3 is CASSYRDGSANIQYF. CDR3 DNA: TGTGCCAGCAGCTACAGGGATGGGTCCGCAAACATTCAGTACTTC.

This clonotype was observed a handful of times. The rearrangement joins TRBV10-2 to TRBJ2-1; TRBD2 matches 12 bases. Germline values: CDR1 WSHSY, CDR2 SAAADI. J lost 12 bases, V lost 0 bases, and 6 bases had no gene match. The CDR3 runs to 15 residues. CDR3 DNA sequence: TGCGCCAGCAGTGAGTCGTCTAGCGGGGGGGTCAGGCAGTTCTTC. It codes for CASSESSSGGVRQFF.

In its sample, this clonotype was seen many times. The V and J genes are TRBV28 and TRBJ2-7; 10 bases align to TRBD1. The CDR3 runs to 12 residues. From germline, CDR1 is MDHEN and CDR2 SYDVKM. Trimming cost V 8 bases and J 3 bases; bases outside gene matches: 1. The CDR3 here is CASRDRGYEQYF. In DNA, the CDR3 is TGTGCCAGCCGGGACAGGGGCTACGAGCAGTACTTC.

The chain links TRBV5-1 to TRBJ2-2; D may be TRBD1 (6 bases). CDR3 length: 15 amino acids. Trimming cost V 4 bases and J 9 bases, with 19 bases left between them. The germline V gene encodes CDR1 SGHRS and CDR2 YFSETQ. The CDR3 DNA sequence: TGCGCCAGCAGCGTTGGTGGGGGCGCTAGCCGGGAGCTGTTTTTT. Translation: CASSVGGGASRELFF.

The chain links TRBV29-1 to TRBJ1-1; no reliable D call. Germline lookup yields CDR1 SQVTM and CDR2 ANQGSEA. There are 12 residues in the CDR3. V was pared by 6 bases and J by 1 base, with 9 bases between. CDR3 protein: CSVVEGNTEAFF. CDR3 coding DNA: TGCAGCGTGGTAGAGGGGAACACTGAAGCTTTCTTT.

This clonotype was recorded a few times. This chain connects TRBV7-2 to TRBJ2-7; weak D call: TRBD1 (5 bases). V gave up 1 base and J gave up 3 bases, with 16 bases separating them. The CDR3 consists of 16 residues. Germline V gene lookup returns CDR1 SGHTA and CDR2 FQGNSA. CDR3 amino acids: CASSLGLLQGGYEQYF. The CDR3 region has the DNA TGTGCCAGCAGCTTAGGATTATTGCAGGGCGGCTACGAGCAGTACTTC.